The subject of this entry is one T cell receptor (beta chain). Germline lookup yields CDR1 LNHDA and CDR2 SQIVND (reference sequence). This CDR3 has 14 amino acids. The junction had 3 bases not matched to a gene; V was cut back by 5 bases and J by 2 bases. The data originate from a study of blood T cell repertoires in COVID-19. Profiled with immunoSEQ multiplex PCR; TCRdb holds only in-frame clones, not every one. The sample lists under 250,000 clones, 88% occurring once. The chain carries TRBV19 and TRBJ1-1; 9 bases are shared with TRBD1. This TCR was recovered from a woman in her sixties with acute or convalescent COVID-19. The source material was peripheral blood. CDR3 nucleotides: TGTGCCAGTAGTCCAACAGGGGGCAACACTGAAGCTTTCTTT. Encoded protein: CASSPTGGNTEAFF. Variable domain in full (rest from reference TRBV19 and TRBJ1-1): DGGITQSPKYLFRKEGQNVTLSCEQNLNHDAMYWYRQDPGQGLRLIYYSQIVNDFQKGDIAEGYSVSREKKESFPLTVTSAQKNPTAFYLCASSPTGGNTEAFFGQGTRLTVV.